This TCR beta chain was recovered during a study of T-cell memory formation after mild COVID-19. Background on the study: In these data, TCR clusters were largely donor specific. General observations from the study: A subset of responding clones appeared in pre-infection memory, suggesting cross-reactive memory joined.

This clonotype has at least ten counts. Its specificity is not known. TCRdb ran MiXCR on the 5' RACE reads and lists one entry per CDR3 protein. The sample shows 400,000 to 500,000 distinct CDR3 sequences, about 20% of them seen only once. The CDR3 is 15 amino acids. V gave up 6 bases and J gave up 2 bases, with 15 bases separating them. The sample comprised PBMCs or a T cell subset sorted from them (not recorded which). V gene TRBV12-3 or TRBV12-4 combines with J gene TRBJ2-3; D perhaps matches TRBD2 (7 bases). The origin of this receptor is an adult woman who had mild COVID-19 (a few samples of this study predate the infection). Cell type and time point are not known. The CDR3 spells CASSLGGGPTDTQYF. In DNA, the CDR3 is TGTGCCAGCAGCCTGGGAGGGGGACCCACAGATACGCAGTATTTT.